The TCR beta chain under discussion was sequenced for a study of post-analysis software for immune sequencing data. Findings and limits, study-wide: TRBV5-6, TRBV5-1 and TRBV20-1 belonged to a set of roughly 5 TRBV segments that were more frequent in patients than controls.

Germline V gives CDR1 LNHNV, CDR2 YYDKDF (reference sequence). CDR3 length equals 14 residues. Trimming left V 0 bases short and J 7 bases short, with 10 bases between. Regarding this clonotype: Its matching antigen is unknown.

Sequencing libraries made from TCR beta cDNA carried unique molecular identifiers. TCRdb reprocessed the PCR reads with MiXCR, giving one entry per CDR3 protein. This sample has hundreds of thousands of distinct CDR3 sequences, with 25% to 30% found just once. Source material: blood. This chain links TRBV15 with TRBJ1-5; D possibly corresponds to TRBD1 (5 bases). The clonotype comes from a girl aged 10 to 17 with multiple sclerosis. DNA of the CDR3: TGTGCCACCAGCAGAGATCAGGGTGGCCAGCCCCAGCATTTT. It yields the protein CATSRDQGGQPQHF.